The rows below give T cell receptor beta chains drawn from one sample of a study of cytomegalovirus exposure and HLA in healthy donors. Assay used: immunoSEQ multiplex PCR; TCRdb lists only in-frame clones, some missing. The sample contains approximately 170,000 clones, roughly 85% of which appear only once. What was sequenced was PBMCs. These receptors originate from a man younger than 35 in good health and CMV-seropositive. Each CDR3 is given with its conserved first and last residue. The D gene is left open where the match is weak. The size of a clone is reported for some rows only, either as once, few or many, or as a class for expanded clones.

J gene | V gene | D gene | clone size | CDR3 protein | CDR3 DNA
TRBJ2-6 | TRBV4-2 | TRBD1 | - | CASSQEDRSGANVLTF | TGTGCCAGCAGCCAAGAGGACAGGTCTGGGGCCAACGTCCTGACTTTC
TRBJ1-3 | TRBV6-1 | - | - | CASSSVFSGNTIYF | TGTGCCAGCAGTTCGGTATTCTCTGGAAACACCATATATTTT
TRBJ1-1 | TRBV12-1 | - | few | CANTKAFF | TGTGCCAACACTAAAGCTTTCTTT
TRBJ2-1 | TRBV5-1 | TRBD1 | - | CASSLGRGTVYNEQFF | TGCGCCAGCAGCTTGGGGAGAGGGACAGTATACAATGAGCAGTTCTTC
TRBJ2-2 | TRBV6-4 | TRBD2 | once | CASIRRGGEELFF | TGTGCCAGCATCCGGAGGGGAGGGGAGGAGCTGTTTTTT
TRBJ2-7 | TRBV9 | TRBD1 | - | CASSATGGSYEQYF | TGTGCCAGCAGTGCGACAGGGGGGTCCTACGAGCAGTACTTC
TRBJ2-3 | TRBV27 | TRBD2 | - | CASSSGTSYGDTQYF | TGTGCCAGCAGTTCCGGGACTAGTTACGGAGATACGCAGTATTTT
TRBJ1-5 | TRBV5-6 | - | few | CASSLGSQPQHF | TGTGCCAGCAGCTTGGGGAGTCAGCCCCAGCATTTT
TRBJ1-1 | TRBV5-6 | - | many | CASSLGGGNTEAFF | TGTGCCAGCAGCTTGGGAGGAGGGAACACTGAAGCTTTCTTT
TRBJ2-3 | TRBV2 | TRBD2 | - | CASRGTSGSDTQYF | TGTGCCAGCAGGGGGACTAGCGGGTCGGATACGCAGTATTTT
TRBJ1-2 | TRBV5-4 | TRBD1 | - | CASSLEGTGVGGYTF | TGTGCCAGCAGCTTGGAAGGGACAGGGGTGGGTGGCTACACCTTC
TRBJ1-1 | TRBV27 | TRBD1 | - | CASSLTGETEAFF | TGTGCCAGCAGTCTGACAGGGGAGACTGAAGCTTTCTTT
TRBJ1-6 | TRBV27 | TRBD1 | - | CASSLRGPSPLHF | TGTGCCAGCAGTTTGAGGGGGCCCTCACCCCTCCACTTT
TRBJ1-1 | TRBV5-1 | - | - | CASSFSRGMVNTEAFF | TGCGCCAGCAGCTTCTCCAGAGGGATGGTGAACACTGAAGCTTTCTTT
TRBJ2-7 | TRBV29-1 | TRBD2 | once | CSVEDPSGGGHYEQYF | TGCAGCGTTGAAGATCCCAGCGGGGGGGGCCATTACGAGCAGTACTTC
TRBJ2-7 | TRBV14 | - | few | CAIRQDSYEQYF | TGTGCCATCCGACAGGACTCCTACGAGCAGTACTTC
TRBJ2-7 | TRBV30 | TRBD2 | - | CAWREPEGTRLYEQYF | TGTGCCTGGAGAGAGCCCGAGGGGACTAGGTTATACGAGCAGTACTTC
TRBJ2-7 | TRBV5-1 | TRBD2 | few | CASSFGLAGGESGEQYF | TGCGCCAGCAGCTTCGGACTAGCGGGAGGGGAGTCCGGCGAGCAGTACTTC
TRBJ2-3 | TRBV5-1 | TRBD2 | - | CASSGGTSGSTDTQYF | TGCGCCAGCAGCGGAGGGACTAGCGGGTCCACAGATACGCAGTATTTT
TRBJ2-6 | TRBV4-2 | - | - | CASSQGRTAGANVLTF | TGTGCCAGCAGCCAGGGCAGGACAGCTGGGGCCAACGTCCTGACTTTC
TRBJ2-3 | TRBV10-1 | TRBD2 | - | CASSPGLAGRGDTQYF | TGCGCCAGCAGCCCGGGACTAGCGGGCCGGGGAGATACGCAGTATTTT
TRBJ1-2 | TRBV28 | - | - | CATMISGFHGYTF | TGTGCCACCATGATCTCAGGTTTCCATGGCTACACCTTC
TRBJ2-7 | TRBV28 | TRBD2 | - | CASSFRTSGAYEQYF | TGTGCCAGCAGTTTCCGGACTAGCGGCGCCTACGAGCAGTACTTC
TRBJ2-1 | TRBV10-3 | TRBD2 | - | CAIRREGSHNEQFF | TGTGCCATCAGACGGGAGGGGTCCCACAATGAGCAGTTCTTC
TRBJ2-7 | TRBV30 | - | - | CACQGIRGYEQYF | TGTGCCTGCCAGGGTATACGAGGATACGAGCAGTACTTC
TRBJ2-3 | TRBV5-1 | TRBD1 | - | CASSPSRDRANTDTQYF | TGCGCCAGCAGCCCCTCTCGGGACAGGGCGAACACAGATACGCAGTATTTT
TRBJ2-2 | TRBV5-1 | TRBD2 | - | CASSLRGVSTGELFF | TGCGCCAGCAGCTTGCGGGGGGTTAGCACCGGGGAGCTGTTTTTT
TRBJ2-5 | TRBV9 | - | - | CASSAGSLQETQYF | TGTGCCAGCAGCGCGGGGAGCCTACAAGAGACCCAGTACTTC
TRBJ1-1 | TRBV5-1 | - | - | CASSFYTAGTEAFF | TGCGCCAGCAGCTTTTATACAGCGGGGACTGAAGCTTTCTTT
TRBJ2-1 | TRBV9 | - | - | CASSVVEVTYNEQFF | TGTGCCAGCAGCGTAGTGGAGGTTACCTACAATGAGCAGTTCTTC
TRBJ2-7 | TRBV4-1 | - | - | CASSQVWQTYEQYF | TGCGCCAGCAGCCAAGTTTGGCAGACCTACGAGCAGTACTTC
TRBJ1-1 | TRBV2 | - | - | CASRAGQMNTEAFF | TGTGCCAGCAGAGCAGGACAAATGAACACTGAAGCTTTCTTT
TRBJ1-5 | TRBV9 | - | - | CASSVGGQSNQPQHF | TGTGCCAGCAGCGTCGGTGGACAGAGCAATCAGCCCCAGCATTTT
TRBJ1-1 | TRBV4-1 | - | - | CASSQQDTEAFF | TGCGCCAGCAGCCAACAGGACACTGAAGCTTTCTTT
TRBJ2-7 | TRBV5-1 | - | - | CASSLIEQGIGEQYF | TGCGCCAGCAGCTTGATTGAGCAGGGGATTGGCGAGCAGTACTTC
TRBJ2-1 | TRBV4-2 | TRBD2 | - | CASSDGGGNNEQFF | TGTGCCAGCAGCGACGGGGGGGGTAACAATGAGCAGTTCTTC
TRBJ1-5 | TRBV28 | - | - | CASSFILRSNQPQHF | TGTGCCAGCAGTTTCATTCTCAGATCCAATCAGCCCCAGCATTTT
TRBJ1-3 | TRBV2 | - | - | CASTGVLSGNTIYF | TGTGCCAGCACGGGAGTGCTCTCTGGAAACACCATATATTTT
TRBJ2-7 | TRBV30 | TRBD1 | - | CAWDRGPHEQYF | TGTGCCTGGGACAGGGGGCCCCACGAGCAGTACTTC
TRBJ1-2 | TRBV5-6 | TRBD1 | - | CASSPGQGGLYGYTF | TGTGCCAGCAGCCCGGGACAGGGAGGCCTCTATGGCTACACCTTC
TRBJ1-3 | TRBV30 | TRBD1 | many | CAWSVHRGSGNTIYF | TGTGCCTGGAGTGTACACAGGGGATCTGGAAACACCATATATTTT
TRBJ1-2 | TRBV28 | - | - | CASSPITGGVYYGYTF | TGTGCCAGCAGTCCCATAACCGGGGGGGTGTACTATGGCTACACCTTC
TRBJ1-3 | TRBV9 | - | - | CASSVDEGVGNTIYF | TGTGCCAGCAGCGTAGACGAGGGAGTGGGAAACACCATATATTTT
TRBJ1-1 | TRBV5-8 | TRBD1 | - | CASSFNRDRGSTEAFF | TGTGCCAGCAGCTTCAACCGGGACAGGGGTTCCACTGAAGCTTTCTTT
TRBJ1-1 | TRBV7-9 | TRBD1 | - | CAGSAGGTEAFF | TGTGCCGGTAGCGCAGGGGGCACTGAAGCTTTCTTT